This TCR beta chain was sequenced in a study of shared clonotypes between healthy human individuals. About the research overall: The donors, a couple of women and a few men, were aged 18 to 49. The study's findings and limits: Shared across a handful of donors were roughly 5% of the naive CD4 clonotypes. Few donors restricted represented genetic and exposure-history diversity.

Memory CD4+ cells were the fraction left after CD45RA+ naive selection. Profiled with immunoSEQ multiplex PCR; TCRdb holds only in-frame clones, not every one. The repertoire holds roughly 2.2 million clones, with 92% as singletons. The CDR3 totals 11 residues. V gave up 10 bases and J gave up 1 base, with 4 bases separating them. Germline V gene data show CDR1 as MNHEY and CDR2 as SVGAGI. Remarks on this clone: Its antigen is unidentified.

The sample consisted of naive CD4+ T cells from PBMCs. As for subset: CD45RA+ positively selected. This sequence was found in a man younger than 30 in good health. Some clones in this sample may be carry-over from other donors' samples. The J gene is TRBJ2-2, the V gene TRBV6-5; no clear D. The CDR3 DNA reads as TGTGCCACACGGAACACCGGGGAGCTGTTTTTT. Protein sequence: CATRNTGELFF.